A selection of T cell receptor beta chains follows, all from one sample in a study of blood T cells in healthy people across ages. TCRdb re-derived calls from the 5' RACE reads in MiXCR, one entry per CDR3 protein. The sample lists more than 800,000 distinct CDR3 sequences, 25% to 35% seen once, with approximately 15% in the top ten. The sample taken for sequencing was blood. The receptors were gathered from a woman aged 80 or older in good health. Both conserved end residues are part of each CDR3. Fields, in order: J gene, V gene, D gene, clone size, CDR3 protein, CDR3 DNA. A D gene is named only where the DNA matches it firmly. Clone size appears in some rows only: once, few, many, or a class for an expanded clone.

TRBJ2-7 TRBV6-2/TRBV6-3 . many CASRPDRYEQYF TGTGCCAGCAGACCTGACAGATACGAGCAGTACTTC
TRBJ2-7 TRBV20-1 . many CSARVGFPYEQYF TGCAGTGCTAGAGTAGGGTTCCCCTACGAGCAGTACTTC
TRBJ1-6 TRBV4-1 . . CASSQEITGGSPLHF TGCGCCAGCAGCCAAGAGATAACGGGTGGTTCACCCCTCCACTTT
TRBJ2-4 TRBV5-5 . many CASSLVVSLTEQYF TGTGCCAGCAGCTTGGTAGTATCGTTGACGGAGCAGTACTTC
TRBJ2-1 TRBV15 TRBD2 many CATRGLAGGPGNEQFF TGTGCCACCAGGGGACTAGCGGGGGGGCCTGGCAATGAGCAGTTCTTC
TRBJ2-1 TRBV15 . . CATSRDSMWGRLYNEQFF TGTGCCACCAGCAGAGATTCGATGTGGGGGAGGCTATACAATGAGCAGTTCTTC
TRBJ2-3 TRBV28 TRBD2 . CASLRIAGGRADTQYF TGTGCCAGCCTGAGAATAGCGGGGGGAAGGGCAGATACGCAGTATTTT
TRBJ1-2 TRBV25-1 . . CASSESGGGGVSYGYTF TGTGCCAGCAGTGAATCCGGGGGTGGGGGGGTCTCCTATGGCTACACCTTC
TRBJ2-3 TRBV6-2/TRBV6-3 . . CASRTTDDTQYF TGTGCCAGCAGAACAACTGATGATACGCAGTATTTT
TRBJ1-1 TRBV4-3 . . CASSQDGGPTEAFF TGCGCCAGCAGCCAAGATGGGGGCCCCACTGAAGCTTTCTTT
TRBJ2-3 TRBV5-6 . . CASSLNNVGAQYF TGTGCCAGCAGTCTGAATAACGTAGGTGCGCAGTATTTT
TRBJ1-4 TRBV28 . few CASSLPRGRHEKLFF TGTGCCAGCAGTTTACCGAGAGGGAGGCATGAAAAACTGTTTTTT
TRBJ2-1 TRBV24-1 TRBD2 . CATSAPGLAAHNEQFF TGTGCCACCAGTGCCCCGGGACTAGCGGCACACAATGAGCAGTTCTTC
TRBJ2-5 TRBV2 . many CASSGRASQETQYF TGTGCCAGCAGTGGGCGGGCAAGCCAAGAGACCCAGTACTTC
TRBJ2-3 TRBV7-2 TRBD2 many CASSLIGTSGKDTQYF TGTGCCAGCAGCCTAATCGGCACTAGCGGGAAGGATACGCAGTATTTT
TRBJ2-7 TRBV6-2/TRBV6-3 TRBD1 . CASSWDSATYEQYF TGTGCCAGCAGCTGGGACAGTGCAACCTACGAGCAGTACTTC
TRBJ2-7 TRBV10-3 . many CAISDPQTYEQYF TGTGCCATCAGTGACCCCCAAACCTACGAGCAGTACTTC
TRBJ2-3 TRBV6-2/TRBV6-3 TRBD2 . CASSYVRGGLEDTQYF TGTGCCAGCAGTTATGTGCGGGGGGGCCTCGAGGATACGCAGTATTTT
TRBJ2-1 TRBV12-3/TRBV12-4 TRBD1 once CASGSETGHNEQFF TGTGCCAGCGGCTCCGAGACAGGGCACAATGAGCAGTTCTTC
TRBJ2-6 TRBV21-1 . few CASSKRDSYSGANVLTF TGTGCCAGCAGCAAGCGGGACAGCTACTCTGGGGCCAACGTCCTGACTTTC
TRBJ2-2 TRBV5-6 TRBD1 few CASSYRGPLLLELFF TGTGCCAGCAGTTACAGGGGGCCGCTCTTGCTGGAGCTGTTTTTT
TRBJ2-1 TRBV7-2 TRBD1 few CASSLLFRGQGSDEQFF TGTGCCAGCAGCTTACTGTTTCGGGGACAGGGTTCAGATGAGCAGTTCTTC
TRBJ2-3 TRBV5-1 . many CASSLALVGTDTQYF TGCGCCAGCAGCTTGGCACTAGTCGGGACAGATACGCAGTATTTT
TRBJ2-3 TRBV27 . many CASSFAGTQYF TGTGCCAGCAGTTTCGCTGGTACGCAGTATTTT
TRBJ1-2 TRBV20-1 . many CSAVRGPYGYTF TGCAGTGCCGTACGGGGGCCCTATGGCTACACCTTC
TRBJ2-3 TRBV20-1 . many CSADPQGTDTQYF TGCAGTGCTGATCCTCAGGGGACAGATACGCAGTATTTT
TRBJ1-5 TRBV7-9 . many CASSLRVRYGGNQPQHF TGTGCCAGCAGTCTCAGGGTCCGGTACGGGGGCAATCAGCCCCAGCATTTT
TRBJ2-5 TRBV4-3 . many CASSRAALGEETQYF TGCGCCAGCAGCCGAGCAGCCCTAGGGGAAGAGACCCAGTACTTC
TRBJ2-7 TRBV6-2/TRBV6-3 TRBD2 many CASSSRRGEVEQYF TGTGCCAGCAGTTCTCGTCGGGGGGAGGTCGAGCAGTACTTC
TRBJ2-6 TRBV18 TRBD2 many CASSPLGPLAGASGANVLTF TGTGCCAGCTCACCACTGGGGCCACTAGCGGGGGCCTCTGGGGCCAACGTCCTGACTTTC
TRBJ1-1 TRBV12-3/TRBV12-4 TRBD1 few CASSRSGQGAEAFF TGTGCCAGCAGTCGCTCGGGACAGGGCGCTGAAGCTTTCTTT
TRBJ1-1 TRBV20-1 . once CSAIPDGGLAEAFF TGCAGTGCTATACCGGACGGGGGGCTTGCTGAAGCTTTCTTT
TRBJ1-5 TRBV5-5 TRBD1 . CASSLGNRGLLNQPQHF TGTGCCAGCAGCTTGGGGAACAGGGGGCTCCTAAATCAGCCCCAGCATTTT
TRBJ1-6 TRBV20-1 . few CSARDDGLRPHF TGCAGTGCTAGAGATGACGGCCTCAGACCCCACTTT
TRBJ2-3 TRBV6-1 TRBD1 many CASSKGQGWGQDTQYF TGTGCCAGCAGTAAAGGACAGGGATGGGGTCAAGATACGCAGTATTTT
TRBJ2-5 TRBV28 TRBD1 few CASSLMSSTGGKETQYF TGTGCCAGCAGTTTAATGTCGTCGACAGGGGGTAAGGAGACCCAGTACTTC
TRBJ1-5 TRBV18 . many CASSQGDRDQPQHF TGTGCCAGCTCACAAGGTGACCGGGATCAGCCCCAGCATTTT
TRBJ1-5 TRBV2 . . CASSEVARDSPNQPQHF TGTGCCAGCAGTGAAGTGGCCAGGGATTCCCCGAATCAGCCCCAGCATTTT
TRBJ2-5 TRBV9 . many CASSPRQLPEETQYF TGTGCCAGCAGCCCACGACAGCTCCCGGAAGAGACCCAGTACTTC
TRBJ2-1 TRBV20-1 . . CSARRQATYNEQFF TGCAGTGCTCGTCGACAGGCCACCTACAATGAGCAGTTCTTC
TRBJ1-6 TRBV2 . . CASSELPGNGPLHF TGTGCCAGCAGTGAATTACCGGGTAATGGACCCCTCCACTTT
TRBJ2-1 TRBV6-1 TRBD1 many CASSDRDRGLEQFF TGTGCCAGCAGTGACCGGGACAGGGGGTTAGAGCAGTTCTTC
TRBJ1-5 TRBV5-6 . few CASSSHGVTEAQPQHF TGTGCCAGCAGCTCCCACGGGGTTACAGAGGCGCAGCCCCAGCATTTT
TRBJ2-1 TRBV11-2 TRBD1 . CASSLFGGTGIYNEQFF TGTGCCAGCAGCTTATTCGGCGGGACAGGGATATACAATGAGCAGTTCTTC
TRBJ2-6 TRBV28 TRBD1 few CASRGQTSGANVLTF TGTGCCAGCAGGGGACAGACCTCTGGGGCCAACGTCCTGACTTTC
TRBJ2-7 TRBV20-1 TRBD1 . CSARWTGRVYEQYF TGCAGTGCAAGGTGGACAGGGAGAGTCTACGAGCAGTACTTC
TRBJ1-6 TRBV3-1 . . CASSKPNSNSPLHF TGTGCCAGCAGCAAACCTAATAGCAATTCACCCCTCCACTTT